The sequence of this T cell receptor beta chain was determined in a study of cytomegalovirus exposure and HLA in healthy donors. The donors formed part of the approximately 130-subject validation cohort, distinct from the roughly 670-subject first cohort. V was cut by 1 base and J by 7 bases, with 11 bases left in between. Germline V gene sequence: CDR1 SGHRS, CDR2 YFSETQ. CDR3 length equals 14 residues. Concerning this clone: Its antigen remains unknown.

Here immunoSEQ multiplex PCR was the method, and the copy in TCRdb shows in-frame clones only, minus some. The sample records 140,000 or so clones, 80% to 90% being singletons. Study findings and constraints: The authors enumerated 150 to 200 TCR beta chains as linked to cytomegalovirus. According to a subsequent analysis, TCR clusters from the first cohort were inclined to appear together in the 120 validation repertoires.

The TCR sequence derives from a woman in her 30s in good health and CMV-seropositive. Sequenced input: PBMCs. The chain links TRBV5-1 to TRBJ1-4, with D hard to call. CDR3 nucleotides: TGCGCCAGCAGCTTGTCGGGGTCGGGTGAAAAACTGTTTTTT. Protein sequence: CASSLSGSGEKLFF. The entire variable domain, with the rest obtained from reference TRBV5-1 and TRBJ1-4, is as follows: KAGVTQTPRYLIKTRGQQVTLSCSPISGHRSVSWYQQTPGQGLQFLFEYFSETQRNKGNFPGRFSGRQFSNSRSEMNVSTLELGDSALYLCASSLSGSGEKLFFGSGTQLSVL.